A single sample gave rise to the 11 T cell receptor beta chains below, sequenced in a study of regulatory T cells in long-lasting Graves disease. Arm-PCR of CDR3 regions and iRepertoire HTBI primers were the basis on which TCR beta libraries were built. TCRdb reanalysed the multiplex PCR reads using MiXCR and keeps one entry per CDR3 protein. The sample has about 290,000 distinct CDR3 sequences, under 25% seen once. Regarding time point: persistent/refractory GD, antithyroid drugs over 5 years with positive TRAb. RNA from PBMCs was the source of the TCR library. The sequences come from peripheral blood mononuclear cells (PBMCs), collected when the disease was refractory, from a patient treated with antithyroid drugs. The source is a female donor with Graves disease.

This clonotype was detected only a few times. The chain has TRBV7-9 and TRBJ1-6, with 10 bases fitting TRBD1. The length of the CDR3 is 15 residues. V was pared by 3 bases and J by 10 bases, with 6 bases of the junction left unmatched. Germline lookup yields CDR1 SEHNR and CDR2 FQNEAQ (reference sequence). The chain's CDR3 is CASSLSGTGASPLHF. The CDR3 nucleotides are TGTGCCAGCAGCTTGTCCGGGACAGGGGCCTCACCCCTCCACTTT. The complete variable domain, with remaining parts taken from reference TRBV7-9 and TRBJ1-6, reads DTGVSQNPRHKITKRGQNVTFRCDPISEHNRLYWYRQTLGQGPEFLTYFQNEAQLEKSRLLSDRFSAERPKGSFSTLEIQRTEQGDSAMYLCASSLSGTGASPLHFGNGTRLTVT.

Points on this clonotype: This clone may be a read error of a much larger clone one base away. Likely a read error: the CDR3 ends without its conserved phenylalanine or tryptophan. DNA for the CDR3: TGTGCCAGCAGCTGGACTAGCGGGCCGACCTACGAGCAGTACCTC. It encodes CASSWTSGPTYEQYL. V gene TRBV7-2 combines with J gene TRBJ2-7; 11 bases line up with TRBD2. This CDR3 spans 15 amino acids. The germline gives CDR1 SGHTA, CDR2 FQGNSA. With V trimmed by 4 bases and J by 2 bases, 4 bases remained unmatched.

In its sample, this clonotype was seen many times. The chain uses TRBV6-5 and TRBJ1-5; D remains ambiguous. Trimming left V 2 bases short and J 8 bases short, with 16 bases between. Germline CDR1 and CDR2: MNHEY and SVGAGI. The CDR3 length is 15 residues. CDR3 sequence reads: CASSYTQDLREPQHF. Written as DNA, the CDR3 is TGTGCCAGCAGTTACACGCAGGACCTTAGAGAGCCCCAGCATTTT.

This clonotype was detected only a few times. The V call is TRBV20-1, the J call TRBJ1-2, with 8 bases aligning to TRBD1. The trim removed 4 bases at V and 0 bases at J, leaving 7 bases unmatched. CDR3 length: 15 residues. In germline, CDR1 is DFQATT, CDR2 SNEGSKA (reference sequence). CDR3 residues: CSAILGTGPNYGYTF. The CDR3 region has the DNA TGCAGTGCTATCCTCGGGACAGGCCCTAACTATGGCTACACCTTC.

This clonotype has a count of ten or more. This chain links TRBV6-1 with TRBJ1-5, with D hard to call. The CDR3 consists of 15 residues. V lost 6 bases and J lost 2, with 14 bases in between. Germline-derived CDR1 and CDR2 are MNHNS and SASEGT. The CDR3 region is CASSPSGSGNQPQHF. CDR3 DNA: TGTGCCAGCAGCCCTTCGGGGAGTGGCAATCAGCCCCAGCATTTT.

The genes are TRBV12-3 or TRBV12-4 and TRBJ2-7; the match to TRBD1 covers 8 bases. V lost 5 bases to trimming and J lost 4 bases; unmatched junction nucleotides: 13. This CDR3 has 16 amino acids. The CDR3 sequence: CASSPLRQGATYEQYF. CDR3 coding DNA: TGTGCCAGCAGTCCACTCCGGCAGGGGGCGACTTACGAGCAGTACTTC.

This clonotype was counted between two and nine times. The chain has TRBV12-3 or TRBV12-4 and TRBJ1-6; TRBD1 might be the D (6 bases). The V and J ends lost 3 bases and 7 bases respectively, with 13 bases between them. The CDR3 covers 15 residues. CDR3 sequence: CASSFSSTGNSPLHF. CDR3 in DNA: TGTGCCAGCAGTTTTAGTTCTACAGGGAATTCACCCCTCCACTTT.

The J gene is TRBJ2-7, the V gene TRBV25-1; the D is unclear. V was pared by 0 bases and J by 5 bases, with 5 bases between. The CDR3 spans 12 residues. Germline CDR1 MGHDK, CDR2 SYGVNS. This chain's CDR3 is CASSEYWNEQYF. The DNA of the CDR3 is TGTGCCAGCAGTGAATATTGGAACGAGCAGTACTTC.

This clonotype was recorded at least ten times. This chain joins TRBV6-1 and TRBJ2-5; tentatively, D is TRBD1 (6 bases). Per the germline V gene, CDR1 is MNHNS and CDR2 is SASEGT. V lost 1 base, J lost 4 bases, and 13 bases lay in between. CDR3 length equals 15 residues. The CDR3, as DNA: TGTGCCAGCAGTGAAGTTGGCCTAGGGGGAGAGACCCAGTACTTC. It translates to CASSEVGLGGETQYF.

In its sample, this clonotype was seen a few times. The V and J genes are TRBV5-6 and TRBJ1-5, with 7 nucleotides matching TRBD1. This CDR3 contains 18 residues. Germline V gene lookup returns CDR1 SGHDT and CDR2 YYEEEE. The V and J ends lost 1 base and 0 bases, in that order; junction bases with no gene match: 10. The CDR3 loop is CASSLWETGRYSNQPQHF. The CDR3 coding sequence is TGTGCCAGCAGCTTGTGGGAGACAGGGCGATATAGCAATCAGCCCCAGCATTTT.

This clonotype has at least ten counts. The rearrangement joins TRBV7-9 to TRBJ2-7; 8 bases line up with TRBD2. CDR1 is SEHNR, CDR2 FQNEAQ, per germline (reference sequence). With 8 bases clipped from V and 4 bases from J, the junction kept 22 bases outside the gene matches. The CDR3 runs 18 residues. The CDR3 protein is CASSRRREPAGEGYEQYF. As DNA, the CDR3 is TGTGCCAGCTCCCGGCGGAGGGAGCCAGCGGGAGAAGGGTACGAGCAGTACTTC.